This T cell receptor beta chain was identified during a study of blood T cell repertoires in COVID-19. The wider study: The cDNA or gDNA used as material had been derived from T cells, B-cell-depleted T cells, or PBMCs.

Authors' analysis steps: The authors estimated nucleated cell counts from reference gene primer amplification. TCRdb keeps only in-frame clones here, not all; method: immunoSEQ multiplex PCR. V and J calls and clone size follow that table, whereas D and trimming were derived from the DNA. The table records roughly 200,000 clones, more than 70% of them present only once. V gave up 1 base and J gave up 8 bases; unmatched junction bases: 10. The CDR3 covers 16 residues. Germline V gene sequence: CDR1 LGHNA, CDR2 YNFKEQ. The genes are TRBV4-2 and TRBJ2-1; 8 bases agree with TRBD2. The origin of this receptor is a man aged 40-49 years with active or convalescent COVID-19. Input material: peripheral blood. The CDR3 sequence: CASSQGLAGGSDEQFF. The CDR3 coding sequence is TGTGCCAGCAGCCAAGGGCTTGCGGGGGGTTCGGATGAGCAGTTCTTC.